This T cell receptor beta chain is from a study of blood T cell repertoires in COVID-19. In the original workflow: Reference gene primer amplification gave nucleated cell count estimates. Method: immunoSEQ multiplex PCR; TCRdb's copy keeps in-frame clones and lacks some. V and J calls and clone size are as listed in that table; D and trimming were resolved from the DNA. The profile shows around 380,000 clones, 87% of them singletons. The V and J ends lost 0 bases and 7 bases respectively, with 13 bases between them. This CDR3 contains 14 residues. Germline V gene sequence: CDR1 SGHRS, CDR2 YFSETQ. This clonotype was obtained from a man aged 30-40 years who had recovered from COVID-19. The genes are TRBV5-1 and TRBJ1-2; possible D gene TRBD1, 6 bases. Sequencing was performed on PBMCs or T cells enriched from blood (not recorded which). CDR3 bases: TGCGCCAGCAGCTTGGTAGGGACAACTGTTGGCTACACCTTC. Encoded protein: CASSLVGTTVGYTF. Full variable domain (missing parts from reference TRBV5-1 and TRBJ1-2): KAGVTQTPRYLIKTRGQQVTLSCSPISGHRSVSWYQQTPGQGLQFLFEYFSETQRNKGNFPGRFSGRQFSNSRSEMNVSTLELGDSALYLCASSLVGTTVGYTFGSGTRLTVV.